A single sample is the source of the 8 T cell receptor beta chains below, sequenced in a study of T cell repertoires in cytomegalovirus infection (dated by TCRdb to between 2018 and 2021). Sequencing took place on an Illumina HiSeq 1500. Through fastp at Q25 and MiXCR, TCRdb rebuilt clones from the public reads, retaining in-frame beta chains. For every CDR3 protein sequence, its rows merge into one entry that carries the most common genes and DNA. Within this sample are hundreds of thousands of distinct CDR3 sequences, with more than 8% of them counted one time only. Around 4% of the sample comes from the top ten. Specimen: PBMCs. These receptors were taken from a human donor in good health (CMV status not recorded). Some clones in this sample may be carry-over from other donors' samples.

There are many counts of this clonotype. This sequence joins TRBV20-1 and TRBJ2-1; 7 bases agree with TRBD2. The germline V gene has CDR1 DFQATT and CDR2 SNEGSKA (reference sequence). After removal of 1 base from V and 0 bases from J, the junction contained 6 bases not matched to a gene. CDR3 size: 16 residues. CDR3 in amino acids: CSARALSGPSYNEQFF. CDR3 coding DNA: TGCAGTGCTAGAGCCCTTAGCGGGCCCTCCTACAATGAGCAGTTCTTC.

The CDR3 reads CASSPRNRQGLGSPLHF. CDR3 bases: TGTGCCAGCAGCCCACGCAATAGACAGGGATTAGGTTCACCCCTCCACTTT. The rearrangement links TRBV11-2 to TRBJ1-6; 7 nucleotides line up with TRBD1. V trimming: 5 bases; J trimming: 9 bases; junction bases outside the gene matches: 16. CDR3 size: 17 residues. CDR1 and CDR2 from the germline V gene are SGHAT and FQNNGV.

This clonotype was picked up many times. The chain couples TRBV11-3 to TRBJ1-5, with 9 bases matching TRBD1. From germline, CDR1 is SGHNT and CDR2 YENEEA. The CDR3 contains 17 residues. With 5 bases clipped from V and 0 bases from J, the junction kept 8 bases outside the gene matches. CDR3 residues: CASSPGTGHSSNQPQHF. CDR3 DNA: TGTGCCAGCAGCCCCGGGACAGGGCATAGTAGCAATCAGCCCCAGCATTTT.

This clonotype appeared many times. The chain carries TRBV7-2 and TRBJ2-5; D ambiguous. The CDR3 runs 13 residues. Germline-derived CDR1 and CDR2 are SGHTA and FQGNSA. Trimming took off 1 base at V and 4 bases at J, with 7 bases between the two ends. The CDR3 DNA follows: TGTGCCAGCAGCTTAGGGTCCGGAGAGACCCAGTACTTC. This codes for CASSLGSGETQYF.

This chain uses TRBV6-5 with TRBJ1-2, with 10 bases matching TRBD1. The CDR3 has 13 amino acids. CDR1 and CDR2 from the germline V gene are MNHEY and SVGAGI. J lost 6 bases, V lost 5 bases, and 3 bases had no gene match. The CDR3: CASSRDRGHGYTF. DNA for the CDR3: TGTGCCAGCAGTCGTGACAGGGGGCATGGCTACACCTTC.

This clonotype has ten or more counts. V and J are TRBV28 and TRBJ2-1; TRBD2 matches at 12 bases. In germline, CDR1 is MDHEN, CDR2 SYDVKM. The CDR3 spans 16 residues. V trimming: 2 bases; J trimming: 4 bases; junction bases outside the gene matches: 3. This CDR3 reads CASSLTTSGSYNEQFF. The CDR3 DNA reads TGTGCCAGCAGTTTAACGACTAGCGGGAGTTACAATGAGCAGTTCTTC.

The gene calls are TRBV20-1 and TRBJ2-5; 10 positions match TRBD2. V gave up 6 bases and J gave up 4 bases; unmatched junction bases: 26. This CDR3 has 20 residues. Germline V gene data show CDR1 as DFQATT and CDR2 as SNEGSKA (reference sequence). CDR3 in amino acids: CSAAGWSGGAGLVSVETQYF. CDR3 bases: TGCAGTGCCGCTGGGTGGAGCGGGGGGGCCGGTCTTGTTTCAGTAGAGACCCAGTACTTC.

This clonotype was seen more than once but under ten times. CDR3 sequence reads: CASRAPPNSPLHF. The CDR3 nucleotides are TGTGCCAGCAGGGCTCCACCAAATTCACCCCTCCACTTT. The chain carries TRBV25-1 and TRBJ1-6; D is undetermined. V lost 6 bases, J lost 7 bases, and 10 bases lay in between. CDR1 and CDR2 (germline): MGHDK, SYGVNS. The CDR3 runs 13 residues.